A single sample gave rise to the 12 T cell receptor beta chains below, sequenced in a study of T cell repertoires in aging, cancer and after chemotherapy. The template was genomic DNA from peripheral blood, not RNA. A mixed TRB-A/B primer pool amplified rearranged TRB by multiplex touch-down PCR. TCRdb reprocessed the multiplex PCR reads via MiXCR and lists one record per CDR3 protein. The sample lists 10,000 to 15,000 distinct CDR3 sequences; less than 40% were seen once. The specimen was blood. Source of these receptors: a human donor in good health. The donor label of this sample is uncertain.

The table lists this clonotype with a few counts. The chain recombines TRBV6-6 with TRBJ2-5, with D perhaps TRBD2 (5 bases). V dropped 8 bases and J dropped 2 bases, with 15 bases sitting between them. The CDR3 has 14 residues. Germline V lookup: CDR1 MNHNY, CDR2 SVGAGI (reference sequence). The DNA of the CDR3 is TGTGCCAGCCTGGGCGGGTCGAGACAAGAGACCCAGTACTTC. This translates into CASLGGSRQETQYF.

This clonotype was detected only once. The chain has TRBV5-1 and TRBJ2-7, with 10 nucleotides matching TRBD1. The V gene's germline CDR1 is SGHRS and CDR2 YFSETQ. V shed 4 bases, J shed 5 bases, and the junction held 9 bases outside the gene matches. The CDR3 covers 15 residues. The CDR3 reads CASSVGDRGGHEQYF. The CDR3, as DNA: TGCGCCAGCAGCGTCGGGGACAGGGGTGGCCACGAGCAGTACTTC.

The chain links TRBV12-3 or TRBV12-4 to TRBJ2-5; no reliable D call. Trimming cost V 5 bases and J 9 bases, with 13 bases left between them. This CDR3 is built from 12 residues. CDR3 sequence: CASSSLGGPQYF. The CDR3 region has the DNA TGTGCCAGCAGTAGTCTAGGTGGACCCCAGTACTTC.

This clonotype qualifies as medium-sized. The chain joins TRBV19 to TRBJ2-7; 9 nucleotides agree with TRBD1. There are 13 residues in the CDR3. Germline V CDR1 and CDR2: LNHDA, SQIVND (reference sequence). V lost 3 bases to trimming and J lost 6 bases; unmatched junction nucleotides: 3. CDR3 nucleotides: TGTGCCAGTAGTATCGGGACAGGGCGCGAGCAGTACTTC. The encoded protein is CASSIGTGREQYF.

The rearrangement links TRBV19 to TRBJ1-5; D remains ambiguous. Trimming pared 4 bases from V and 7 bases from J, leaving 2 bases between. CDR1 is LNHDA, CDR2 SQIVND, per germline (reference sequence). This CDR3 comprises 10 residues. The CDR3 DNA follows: TGTGCCAGTAGTAGGCAGCCCCAGCATTTT. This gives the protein CASSRQPQHF.

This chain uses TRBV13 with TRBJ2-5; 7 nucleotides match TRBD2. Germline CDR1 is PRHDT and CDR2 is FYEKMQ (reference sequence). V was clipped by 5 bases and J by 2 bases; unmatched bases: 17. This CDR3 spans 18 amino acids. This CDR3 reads CASSHKAGRISGQETQYF. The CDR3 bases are TGTGCCAGCAGCCACAAAGCGGGACGCATTTCTGGACAAGAGACCCAGTACTTC.

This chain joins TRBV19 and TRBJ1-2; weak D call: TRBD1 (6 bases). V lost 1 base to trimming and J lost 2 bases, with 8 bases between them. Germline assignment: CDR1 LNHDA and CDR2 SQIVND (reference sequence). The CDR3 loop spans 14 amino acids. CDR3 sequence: CASSIGQGNYGYTF. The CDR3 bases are TGTGCCAGTAGTATAGGCCAGGGGAACTATGGCTACACCTTC.

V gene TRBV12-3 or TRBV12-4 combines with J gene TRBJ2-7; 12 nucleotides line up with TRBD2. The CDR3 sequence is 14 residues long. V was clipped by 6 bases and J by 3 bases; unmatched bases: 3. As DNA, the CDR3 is TGTGCCAGCAGCATACTAGCGGGGGGCTACGAGCAGTACTTC. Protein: CASSILAGGYEQYF.

The CDR3 loop is CASRERQANEKLFF. The CDR3 DNA reads as TGTGCCAGCAGGGAACGACAGGCTAATGAAAAACTGTTTTTT. V and J are TRBV6-5 and TRBJ1-4; a weak D match, TRBD1 (6 bases). CDR1 and CDR2 from the germline V gene are MNHEY and SVGAGI. The CDR3 has 14 residues. V lost 6 bases and J lost 3, with 11 bases in between.

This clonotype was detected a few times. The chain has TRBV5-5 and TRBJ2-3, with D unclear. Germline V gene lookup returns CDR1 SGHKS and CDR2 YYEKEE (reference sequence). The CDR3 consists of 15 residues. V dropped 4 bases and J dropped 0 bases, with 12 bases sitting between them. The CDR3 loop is CASSPAAWSTDTQYF. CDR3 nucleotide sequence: TGTGCCAGCAGCCCCGCGGCCTGGAGCACAGATACGCAGTATTTT.

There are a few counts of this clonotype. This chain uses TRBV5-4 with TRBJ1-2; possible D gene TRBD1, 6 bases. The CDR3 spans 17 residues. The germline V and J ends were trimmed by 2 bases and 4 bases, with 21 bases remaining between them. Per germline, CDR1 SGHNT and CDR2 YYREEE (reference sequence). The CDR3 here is CASSLGGSGEIRYGYTF. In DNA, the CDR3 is TGTGCCAGCAGCTTAGGGGGTTCGGGGGAAATTCGCTATGGCTACACCTTC.

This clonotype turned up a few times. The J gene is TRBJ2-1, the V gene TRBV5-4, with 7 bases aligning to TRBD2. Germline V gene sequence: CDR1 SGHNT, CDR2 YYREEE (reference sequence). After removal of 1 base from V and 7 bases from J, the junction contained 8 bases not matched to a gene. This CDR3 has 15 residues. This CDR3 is CASSLKRGLSNEQFF. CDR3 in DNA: TGTGCCAGCAGCTTGAAGCGGGGTCTATCTAATGAGCAGTTCTTC.